The 13 T cell receptor beta chains reported below all come from one sample, sequenced in a study of Graves' ophthalmopathy and Graves' hyperthyroidism. TCR beta CDR3 regions were amplified from RNA transcripts. Following a first-round RT-PCR that used HTBI primers, a second-round multiplex PCR was carried out. In TCRdb, the multiplex PCR reads were re-called with MiXCR into one record per CDR3 protein. The sample has 300,000 to 450,000 distinct CDR3 sequences; 17% are singletons. Sequenced material: peripheral blood. The receptors come from an adult woman with stable Graves' hyperthyroidism.

Ten or more counts support this clonotype. V and J are TRBV18 and TRBJ2-6; D is perhaps TRBD1 (6 bases). CDR3 size: 15 residues. The V gene's germline CDR1 is KGHSH and CDR2 LQKENI. The V end lost 4 bases, the J end lost 2 bases, and 9 bases lay between the germline ends. The CDR3 loop is CASSLGQTGANVLTF. CDR3 sequence (DNA): TGTGCCAGCTCACTCGGACAGACTGGGGCCAACGTCCTGACTTTC.

This clonotype showed up many times. The V gene is TRBV12-3 or TRBV12-4, the J gene TRBJ1-5; D might be TRBD1 (6 bases). There are 18 residues in the CDR3. The ends were cut back, 6 bases at V and 2 bases at J, with 23 bases in the middle. The CDR3 spells CASSSTRDRNRGNQPQHF. CDR3 nucleotides: TGTGCCAGCAGCTCGACCCGAGACAGGAATCGGGGCAATCAGCCCCAGCATTTT.

This clonotype came up a few times. The rearrangement links TRBV19 to TRBJ1-1; 8 nucleotides agree with TRBD1. The V gene's germline CDR1 is LNHDA and CDR2 SQIVND (reference sequence). The CDR3 length is 17 residues. V gave up 7 bases and J gave up 0 bases; unmatched junction bases: 13. For the CDR3, the DNA is TGTGCCAGTACTTATCGGGGGCAGGGGGCATTGAACACTGAAGCTTTCTTT. Protein: CASTYRGQGALNTEAFF.

This clonotype was counted many times. The chain couples TRBV19 to TRBJ2-7; D perhaps matches TRBD2 (5 bases). The V end lost 11 bases, the J end lost 0 bases, and 14 bases lay between the germline ends. The germline gives CDR1 LNHDA, CDR2 SQIVND (reference sequence). CDR3 size: 13 residues. CDR3: CAVPTRSSYEQYF. Written as DNA, the CDR3 is TGTGCCGTGCCCACTAGGAGCTCCTACGAGCAGTACTTC.

The sample holds a few counts of this clonotype. This may be a read error: a much more frequent sequence differs by one nucleotide. The conserved phenylalanine or tryptophan normally closing the CDR3 is absent here, so this likely arose from a read error. This sequence joins TRBV7-2 and TRBJ2-5, with D maybe TRBD1 (6 bases). Trimming left V 2 bases short and J 2 bases short, with 9 bases between. The CDR3 length is 14 residues. Germline-derived CDR1 and CDR2 are SGHTA and FQGNSA. The CDR3 protein is CASSLTGMQETQYL. The CDR3, as DNA: TGTGCCAGCAGCTTAACAGGGATGCAAGAGACCCAGTACCTC.

The chain combines TRBV5-1 with TRBJ1-1; D unresolved. The V and J ends lost 2 bases and 2 bases respectively, with 10 bases between them. The CDR3 consists of 14 residues. The germline V gene encodes CDR1 SGHRS and CDR2 YFSETQ. CDR3 nucleotide sequence: TGCGCCAGCAGCTTAGATAGGAGTAACACTGAAGCTTTCTTT. This translates into CASSLDRSNTEAFF.

This clonotype has more than one count but fewer than ten. This sequence joins TRBV11-1 and TRBJ1-1; D uncertain. Trimming shortened V by 5 bases and J by 0 bases, and 10 bases separated the two germline ends. The CDR3 covers 14 residues. Germline loops: CDR1 SGHAT, CDR2 FQDESV (reference sequence). DNA of the CDR3: TGTGCCAGCAGCCTTATCGCAGTGAACACTGAAGCTTTCTTT. Translating gives CASSLIAVNTEAFF.

This clonotype has a count of ten or more. V is TRBV4-1 and J is TRBJ2-5; D perhaps matches TRBD2 (6 bases). The CDR3 is 16 residues long. V was shortened by 0 bases and J by 4 bases, with 15 bases between the two germline ends. Looked up from germline, CDR1 is MGHRA and CDR2 is YSYEKL. The CDR3 protein is CASSQDGLASSETQYF. The CDR3 bases are TGCGCCAGCAGCCAAGATGGCCTAGCGTCATCAGAGACCCAGTACTTC.

There are a few counts of this clonotype. The chain employs TRBV18 and TRBJ1-2; D is undetermined. V was clipped by 3 bases and J by 6 bases, with 11 bases between them. Germline-derived CDR1 and CDR2 are KGHSH and LQKENI. The CDR3 loop spans 13 amino acids. In nucleotides, the CDR3 is TGTGCCAGCTCACCTGATATCTTTGATGGCTACACCTTC. Amino acid sequence: CASSPDIFDGYTF.

The V and J genes are TRBV20-1 and TRBJ2-3, with D possibly being TRBD1 (7 bases). Trimming took off 0 bases at V and 5 bases at J, with 12 bases between the two ends. There are 14 residues in the CDR3. In germline, CDR1 is DFQATT, CDR2 SNEGSKA (reference sequence). CDR3 coding DNA: TGCAGTGCTAGAGATCAGCAGGGGGGAGATACGCAGTATTTT. Its translation: CSARDQQGGDTQYF.

To note about this clonotype: This may be a read error: a much more frequent sequence differs by one nucleotide. V gene TRBV5-6 combines with J gene TRBJ2-7; TRBD1 aligns across 9 bases. V dropped 4 bases and J dropped 12; count of bases not matched to a gene: 14. CDR1 is SGHDT, CDR2 YYEEEE, per germline. The CDR3 sequence is 14 residues long. CDR3 nucleotides: TGTGCCAGCAGCAAACGGGATCCACAGGGGGCGCGGTACTTC. This encodes CASSKRDPQGARYF.

The J gene is TRBJ2-2, the V gene TRBV29-1; TRBD2 matches 11 bases. The CDR3 is 15 amino acids. The germline V gene encodes CDR1 SQVTM and CDR2 ANQGSEA. V was clipped by 7 bases and J by 5 bases; unmatched bases: 9. The CDR3 reads CSAKLAGVWTGELFF. The CDR3 DNA reads as TGCAGCGCCAAACTAGCGGGAGTATGGACCGGGGAGCTGTTTTTT.

This clonotype was seen a handful of times. The CDR3 region is CASSPPQGAYEQYF. The DNA of the CDR3 is TGCGCCAGCAGCCCCCCCCAGGGGGCATACGAGCAGTACTTC. V and J are TRBV4-1 and TRBJ2-7, with 8 bases lining up with TRBD1. Germline trimming cut 4 bases from V and 4 bases from J; bases unmatched to any gene: 6. Germline values: CDR1 MGHRA, CDR2 YSYEKL. The CDR3 spans 14 residues.